A selection of T cell receptor beta chains follows, all from one sample in a study of cytomegalovirus exposure and HLA in healthy donors. Clones were sequenced by immunoSEQ multiplex PCR, and TCRdb holds only the in-frame ones, with some missing. The table lists approximately 100,000 clones, just under 75% of them singletons. Sequenced input: PBMCs. Receptors originate from a human donor in good health. CDR3s include the opening cysteine and the closing phenylalanine or tryptophan. D genes are given only for firm matches. Expanded clones are given a class, and other clones once, few, many or no size at all.

j_gene | v_gene | len | abundance | d_gene | CDR3aa | CDR3nt
TRBJ2-5 | TRBV28 | 13 | - | - | CASSPQGIWTQYF | TGTGCCAGCAGCCCACAGGGAATATGGACCCAGTACTTC
TRBJ1-2 | TRBV10-3 | 21 | - | TRBD1 | CAISEGTGGFTSGSGLGGYTF | TGTGCCATCAGTGAAGGGACAGGGGGCTTTACTTCGGGCAGTGGTTTGGGTGGCTACACCTTC
TRBJ1-2 | TRBV9 | 16 | - | - | CASSVVGGQGTRGYTF | TGTGCCAGCAGCGTAGTGGGGGGGCAAGGAACGCGTGGCTACACCTTC
TRBJ2-7 | TRBV6-5 | 16 | - | - | CASSYSRTIRSYEQYF | TGTGCCAGCAGTTACTCTCGAACTATTAGATCCTACGAGCAGTACTTC
TRBJ1-5 | TRBV6-1 | 17 | - | TRBD1 | CASSEGINRGANQPQHF | TGTGCCAGCAGTGAAGGAATTAACAGGGGGGCGAATCAGCCCCAGCATTTT
TRBJ1-5 | TRBV27 | 13 | few | - | CASSLGLNQPQHF | TGTGCCAGCAGTTTGGGCCTCAATCAGCCCCAGCATTTT
TRBJ1-1 | TRBV5-1 | 14 | - | TRBD1 | CASSIYRGPTEAFF | TGCGCCAGCAGCATATACAGGGGACCTACTGAAGCTTTCTTT
TRBJ1-4 | TRBV28 | 11 | few | - | CASTKTNRVFF | TGTGCCAGCACCAAAACCAACCGGGTGTTTTTT
TRBJ2-1 | TRBV5-6 | 15 | - | - | CASSFVLAGGNEQFF | TGTGCCAGCAGCTTCGTGCTAGCCGGCGGCAATGAGCAGTTCTTC
TRBJ2-3 | TRBV7-9 | 13 | - | - | CASSPGSADTQYF | TGTGCCAGCAGCCCGGGAAGCGCAGATACGCAGTATTTT
TRBJ2-7 | TRBV10-2 | 14 | - | TRBD2 | CASIAGGPPYEQYF | TGCGCCAGCATAGCGGGAGGCCCTCCCTACGAGCAGTACTTC
TRBJ1-5 | TRBV4-1 | 15 | - | TRBD1 | CASSPGTGNNQPQHF | TGCGCCAGCAGCCCCGGGACAGGTAACAATCAGCCCCAGCATTTT
TRBJ2-1 | TRBV10-3 | 15 | - | TRBD2 | CAISDWTSGDNEQFF | TGTGCCATCAGTGATTGGACTAGCGGGGACAATGAGCAGTTCTTC
TRBJ1-1 | TRBV6-5 | 16 | - | TRBD1 | CASSYSTGTGSTEAFF | TGTGCCAGCAGTTACTCAACCGGGACAGGGAGCACTGAAGCTTTCTTT
TRBJ1-5 | TRBV28 | 14 | - | TRBD1 | CASRGGQTNQPQHF | TGTGCCAGCAGAGGGGGACAGACCAATCAGCCCCAGCATTTT
TRBJ1-6 | TRBV28 | 13 | few | - | CASSPGVGSPLHF | TGTGCCAGCAGTCCCGGAGTAGGTTCACCCCTCCACTTT
TRBJ1-1 | TRBV29-1 | 15 | - | TRBD1 | CSAGNRGAGNTEAFF | TGCAGCGCCGGAAACAGGGGAGCGGGGAACACTGAAGCTTTCTTT
TRBJ2-3 | TRBV6-4 | 15 | once | TRBD2 | CASSVNGLATDTQYF | TGTGCCAGCAGTGTAAATGGACTAGCTACAGATACGCAGTATTTT
TRBJ2-7 | TRBV6-5 | 15 | few | - | CASSRGVGIDYEQYF | TGTGCCAGCAGTCGAGGTGTAGGCATTGACTACGAGCAGTACTTC
TRBJ2-7 | TRBV5-1 | 16 | - | TRBD2 | CASSSRGGGTSYEQYF | TGCGCCAGCAGCTCTCGGGGGGGCGGGACCTCCTACGAGCAGTACTTC
TRBJ2-7 | TRBV28 | 13 | - | - | CASRTTASYEQYF | TGTGCCAGCAGGACGACTGCCTCCTACGAGCAGTACTTC
TRBJ2-2 | TRBV5-6 | 17 | once | TRBD2 | CASSLYGTSGDTGELFF | TGTGCCAGCAGCTTGTACGGGACTAGCGGAGACACCGGGGAGCTGTTTTTT
TRBJ1-6 | TRBV20-1 | 11 | - | - | CSARNGSPLHF | TGCAGTGCTAGGAACGGGTCACCCCTCCACTTT
TRBJ2-1 | TRBV28 | 13 | few | TRBD2 | CASSLLAGYEQFF | TGTGCCAGCAGTTTACTAGCGGGCTATGAGCAGTTCTTC
TRBJ2-1 | TRBV4-2 | 17 | - | TRBD2 | CASSQEGAGGVGYEQFF | TGTGCCAGCAGCCAAGAGGGCGCGGGAGGGGTTGGATATGAGCAGTTCTTC
TRBJ2-5 | TRBV5-1 | 14 | - | - | CASSNGEGVETQYF | TGCGCCAGCAGCAACGGGGAGGGGGTAGAGACCCAGTACTTC
TRBJ2-5 | TRBV5-4 | 17 | - | TRBD2 | CASSLARGSSWGGTQYF | TGTGCCAGCAGCTTGGCCCGAGGCAGCTCGTGGGGGGGGACCCAGTACTTC
TRBJ2-2 | TRBV4-1 | 14 | few | - | CASSRPLGTGELFF | TGCGCCAGCAGCCGACCACTAGGCACCGGGGAGCTGTTTTTT
TRBJ1-2 | TRBV6-6 | 13 | - | TRBD1 | CASNPGQGWGYTF | TGTGCCAGCAACCCAGGACAGGGATGGGGCTACACCTTC
TRBJ2-5 | TRBV5-4 | 14 | few | TRBD1 | CASSGDREQETQYF | TGTGCCAGCAGCGGCGACAGGGAACAAGAGACCCAGTACTTC
TRBJ2-5 | TRBV6-1 | 14 | - | - | CASSGGTRQATQYF | TGTGCCAGCAGTGGGGGAACCCGACAGGCCACCCAGTACTTC
TRBJ1-4 | TRBV6-5 | 15 | - | - | CASSYSDPGDEKLFF | TGTGCCAGCAGTTACTCCGATCCAGGGGATGAAAAACTGTTTTTT
TRBJ2-1 | TRBV29-1 | 12 | - | - | CSTRALSDEQFF | TGCAGCACACGAGCCCTGAGCGATGAGCAGTTCTTC
TRBJ2-4 | TRBV6-6 | 14 | - | TRBD1 | CASTRTGAKNIQYF | TGTGCCAGCACCCGGACAGGGGCCAAAAACATTCAGTACTTC